Following are 14 T cell receptor beta chains from one sample sequenced in a study of T cell clones after liver transplantation (dated by TCRdb to between 2019 and 2020). Library preparation was by the immunoSEQ multiplex PCR assay. The table was pulled from immuneACCESS by TCRdb, which kept in-frame rearrangements only. Such tables lose some clones; where checked, under half of the loss comes from unresolved V genes, and the rest has no known cause. The sample contains 50,000 or so clones, 85% to 90% of them found a single time. The ten largest clones represent under 15% of the sample. Sequenced here: CD8+ T cells from blood, sampled 12 months after liver transplant. The receptors were gathered from a human patient who received a liver transplant. A transplant means some T cells may be of graft donor rather than patient origin.

The J gene is TRBJ2-7, the V gene TRBV21-1; TRBD2 was called by the table and not checked on the DNA. TRBV21-1 is recorded as a pseudogene. This CDR3 contains 19 residues. DNA for the CDR3: TGTGCCAGCACCCGACCGTTTTCTCCGACTAGCCAAGAGGACTACGAGCAGTACTTC. Its protein is CASTRPFSPTSQEDYEQYF.

V and J are TRBV7-9 and TRBJ2-6; D uncertain. There are 17 residues in the CDR3. Trimming left V 7 bases short and J 0 bases short, with 16 bases between. CDR1 is SEHNR and CDR2 is FQNEAQ in the germline V gene (reference sequence). The CDR3 sequence is CASINNRRNSGANVLTF. The CDR3 DNA reads as TGTGCCAGCATCAACAACCGACGGAACTCTGGGGCCAACGTCCTGACTTTC.

The V call is TRBV7-2, the J call TRBJ2-7; D not certain. Per the germline V gene, CDR1 is SGHTA and CDR2 is FQGNSA. The CDR3 loop spans 15 amino acids. Trimming removed 1 base from V and 1 base from J, with 11 bases in between. The chain's CDR3 is CASSLGAAASYEQYF. The DNA of the CDR3 is TGTGCCAGCAGCTTAGGGGCGGCGGCTTCCTACGAGCAGTACTTC.

The genes are TRBV7-7 and TRBJ2-2; D might be TRBD1 or TRBD2, each matching 6 bases. The germline gives CDR1 SSHAT, CDR2 FNYEAQ (reference sequence). Trimming pared 1 base from V and 4 bases from J, leaving 13 bases between. CDR3 length equals 16 residues. CDR3 sequence: CASSLVGGDITGELFF. The CDR3 nucleotides are TGTGCCAGCAGCTTAGTCGGGGGCGATATCACCGGGGAGCTGTTTTTT.

The chain has TRBV21-1 and TRBJ1-1; the table assigns TRBD1, which was not confirmed against the DNA. TRBV21-1 corresponds to a pseudogene. The CDR3 length is 20 residues. The CDR3 loop reads CASSTLGPRWTGVSNTEAFF. Written as DNA, the CDR3 is TGTGCCAGCAGCACATTAGGGCCCCGTTGGACAGGGGTCTCGAACACTGAAGCTTTCTTT.

The CDR3 spells CASTAVEWGQRGGYTF. CDR3 coding DNA: TGTGCCAGTACGGCGGTAGAGTGGGGACAGAGAGGCGGCTACACCTTC. The chain has TRBV19 and TRBJ1-2; 7 positions match TRBD1. CDR3 length: 16 residues. Trimming at V came to 7 bases and at J to 8 bases, leaving 19 bases not matched to a gene. Germline-derived CDR1 and CDR2 are LNHDA and SQIVND (reference sequence).

This chain connects TRBV11-2 to TRBJ2-1; the match to TRBD2 covers 10 bases. Germline V gene data show CDR1 as SGHAT and CDR2 as FQNNGV. V trimming: 5 bases; J trimming: 4 bases; junction bases outside the gene matches: 14. The CDR3 runs 18 residues. CDR3 in amino acids: CASSPGVNSGRPYNEQFF. CDR3 sequence (DNA): TGTGCCAGCAGCCCGGGGGTAAATAGCGGGAGGCCATACAATGAGCAGTTCTTC.

The chain is built from TRBV4-1 and TRBJ2-7, with D perhaps TRBD2 (6 bases). The CDR3 loop spans 12 amino acids. The V gene's germline CDR1 is MGHRA and CDR2 YSYEKL. Trimming left V 0 bases short and J 9 bases short, with 9 bases between. CDR3 DNA sequence: TGCGCCAGCAGCCAAGATACGCGGGGGCAGTACTTC. Its translation is CASSQDTRGQYF.

This chain joins TRBV19 and TRBJ2-4; 9 bases align to TRBD2. Looked up from germline, CDR1 is LNHDA and CDR2 is SQIVND (reference sequence). The CDR3 is made up of 17 amino acids. After removal of 3 bases from V and 1 base from J, the junction contained 7 bases not matched to a gene. As DNA, the CDR3 is TGTGCCAGTAGTATTGGCCTAGCGGGACTGGCCAAAAACATTCAGTACTTC. It translates to CASSIGLAGLAKNIQYF.

This sequence joins TRBV9 and TRBJ2-1, with D unresolved. Per germline, CDR1 SGDLS and CDR2 YYNGEE. Deletions cut 3 bases from V and 7 bases from J, with 8 bases between. This CDR3 has 12 residues. DNA for the CDR3: TGTGCCAGCAGCGCCTTACTAAATGAGCAGTTCTTC. Translated, it gives CASSALLNEQFF.

The J gene is TRBJ2-7, the V gene TRBV11-2; D remains ambiguous. V lost 1 base to trimming and J lost 5 bases, with 9 bases between them. The germline V gene encodes CDR1 SGHAT and CDR2 FQNNGV. The CDR3 is 13 amino acids. The CDR3 loop reads CASSLVGIHEQYF. The CDR3 DNA follows: TGTGCCAGCAGCTTAGTAGGCATCCACGAGCAGTACTTC.

The chain joins TRBV4-3 to TRBJ2-1; perhaps TRBD1 as D (5 bases). The ends were cut back, 0 bases at V and 2 bases at J, with 5 bases in the middle. The CDR3 consists of 14 residues. Germline V gene sequence: CDR1 LGHNA, CDR2 YSLEER. The CDR3 coding sequence is TGCGCCAGCAGCCAAGAGGGGCCCTACAATGAGCAGTTCTTC. Translating it yields CASSQEGPYNEQFF.

This clone came up once. V gene TRBV11-2 combines with J gene TRBJ2-4; D gene uncertain. CDR3 length equals 15 residues. Germline V gene lookup returns CDR1 SGHAT and CDR2 FQNNGV. Between the trimmed V and J ends, which lost 2 bases and 0 bases, there was a span of 8 bases. CDR3 in DNA: TGTGCCAGCAGCTTATTTAGACTAGCCAAAAACATTCAGTACTTC. It codes for CASSLFRLAKNIQYF.

This clone was seen a handful of times. The chain couples TRBV9 to TRBJ1-5; tentative D call: TRBD1 (5 bases). V lost 0 bases, J lost 9 bases, and 10 bases lay in between. The CDR3 contains 13 residues. Germline-derived CDR1 and CDR2 are SGDLS and YYNGEE. CDR3 DNA sequence: TGTGCCAGCAGCGTAGCAGGGACTTCGCCCCAGCATTTT. This encodes CASSVAGTSPQHF.